The entry below gives a single TCR beta chain sequence along with its context. Its antigen has not been determined. Qualities for individual bases were not recorded, and no much larger clone is one base off. Donors were healthy HIV-negative adults with no recently reported acute infections or vaccinations. Every donor was a Caucasian adult living in Nashville, Tennessee, USA. CD4+ T cells were enriched by magnetic negative selection, after which naive cells were positively selected on CD45RA and the negative fraction was taken as the memory subset. After blood collection by leukapheresis, PBMCs were isolated using Ficoll-Histopaque density gradient centrifugation and then cryopreserved in the vapor phase of liquid nitrogen. Analytical flow cytometry was used to check the purity and quantity of every magnetically sorted T cell population. Each sorted fraction had its genomic DNA isolated and then quantified by UV absorbance on a Nanodrop 2000c.

This sample is drawn from a study of shared clonotypes between healthy human individuals (dated by TCRdb to about 2020). About the study as a whole: The cohort included a few men and a couple of women between 18 and 49 years of age. Leukapheresis yielded between about 0.94 and 8.9 billion PBMCs per donor. To increase sequencing depth and limit assay-specific biases, TCR repertoire library preparation and sequencing were carried out by different laboratories using diverse techniques. For each donor, three plates each were used for CD4 naive and CD4 memory, two plates were used for CD8 naive, and one plate was used for CD8 memory. To estimate repertoire size and how much clonotypes are shared between individuals, the study performed deep sequencing of blood TCR repertoires from roughly five healthy adults. What the study reported, not specific to this receptor: When a handful of donors were compared, the shared fraction of clonotypes was 5% to 6.5% for naive CD4, 3.5% to 4% for naive CD8, about 2.5% for memory CD4, and 0.4% for memory CD8. Incomplete sequencing was indicated by rarefaction of sorted-subset datasets, despite the large sequencing depth. Sampling was limited to blood, and TCR repertoires in tissue likely differ from TCR repertoires in blood. Based on pairwise subsampling, the degree of clonotype sharing among donors was expected to be affected by sequencing depth. Estimated clonotype richness was generally larger for naive than for memory subsets. Because the study included only a small number of donors, the genetic and exposure-history diversity represented was limited. Compared with non-shared clonotypes, the clonotypes found in all four sorted-subset donors had higher generation probabilities.

The CDR3 measures 15 amino acids from cysteine to phenylalanine. Only the CDR3 portion is preserved as DNA: 45 bases, with reading frame beginning at the first base. The germline V gene encodes CDR1 MNHEY and CDR2 SVGAGI. Germline trimming amounts to 2 bases on V and 0 bases on J, with 3 as the count of junction bases outside the gene matches. Using the deep immunoSEQ assay, TCR CDR3 regions were amplified from genomic DNA by multiplex PCR. Extracted genomic DNA from each cell subset was spread evenly across all wells of several immunoSEQ 96-well plates, with each plate serving as a replicate. Each replicate PCR for sorted subsets received around 0.2 ug genomic DNA, equal to about 30,000 T cell genomes. Purified libraries were measured with a Qubit 3.0 fluorometer, size-checked on a Bioanalyzer 2100, and measured again with the KAPA Library Quantification kit. Every immunoSEQ 96-well plate was sequenced on a separate single-read 150-cycle Illumina NextSeq 550 flow cell. In the authors' own workflow: Because only junctional sequences without quality scores were contained in the immunoSEQ output, filtering matching that applied to full-length reads could not be performed. Sequences were annotated with PyIR, a Python wrapper for IgBLAST v1.9, using IMGT germline references to assign V/J genes and CDR3. Any read was removed if the V/J assignment was weak (E-value above 1e-6), the CDR3 was missing, or the read contained stop codons, out-of-frame junctions, or ambiguous translated residues. V3J clonotypes were defined as sequences sharing the same inferred V gene, J gene, and CDR3 amino acid sequence. The percentage overlap between two repertoires was calculated by dividing the number of shared unique clonotypes by the size of the smaller repertoire. Repertoire richness was assessed with RTK rarefaction, the Chao1 estimator, and Recon v2.1 estimates of unobserved clonotypes. For all TCRbeta clonotypes obtained by the gDNA method from a few donors, generation probabilities were computed with OLGA. The table comes from immuneACCESS by way of TCRdb, which keeps in-frame sequences with V and J called. Part of the clones is missing from these tables; in studies checked, under half for an unresolved V gene and the rest for unknown reasons. D and trimming were read from the DNA, whereas the V and J calls and clone size are those reported in that table. The sample contains 2,500,000 or so clones, 92% of them found a single time. The ten largest clones represent about 0.36% of the sample.

This receptor was obtained from a man younger than 30 in good health. Some clones in this sample may be carry-over from other donors' samples. Sequenced material: naive CD4+ T cells from PBMCs. Read against the paper, the sample's cell subset or site label means: CD45RA+ positively selected. The chain is encoded by TRBV6-5 joined to TRBJ1-2; TRBD1 lines up with 7 middle nucleotides. The DNA sequence reads TGTGCCAGCAGTTACGGGACAGCAACTAACTATGGCTACACCTTC. The translation is CASSYGTATNYGYTF.